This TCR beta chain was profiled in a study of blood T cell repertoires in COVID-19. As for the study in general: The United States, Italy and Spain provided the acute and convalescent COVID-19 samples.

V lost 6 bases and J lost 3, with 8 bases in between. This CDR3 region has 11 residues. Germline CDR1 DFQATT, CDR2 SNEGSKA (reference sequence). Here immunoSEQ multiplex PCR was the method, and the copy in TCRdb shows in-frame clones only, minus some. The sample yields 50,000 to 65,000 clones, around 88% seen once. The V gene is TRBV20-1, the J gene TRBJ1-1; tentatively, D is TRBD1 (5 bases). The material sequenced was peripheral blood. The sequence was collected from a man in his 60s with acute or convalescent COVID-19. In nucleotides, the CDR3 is TGCAGTGCGCAGGGTGACACTGAAGCTTTCTTT. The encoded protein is CSAQGDTEAFF.